This TCR beta chain comes out of a study of blood T cell repertoires in COVID-19. Germline V gene data show CDR1 as MNHEY and CDR2 as SVGAGI. V lost 8 bases and J 2 bases, leaving 13 bases between the germline ends. The CDR3 loop spans 13 amino acids. Source study methods: Scientists estimated how many nucleated cells there were by amplifying reference gene primers. Profiled with immunoSEQ multiplex PCR; TCRdb holds only in-frame clones, not every one. The DNA was the basis for D and trimming; V, J and clone size are from that table. The data hold approximately 40,000 clones, with around 80% observed a single time.

What was sequenced was peripheral blood. The sequence was collected from an elderly man with active or convalescent COVID-19. The chain employs TRBV6-5 and TRBJ2-7; D is uncertain. CDR3 sequence reads: CASAQTGTYEQYF. DNA of the CDR3: TGTGCCAGCGCCCAAACGGGTACCTACGAGCAGTACTTC.